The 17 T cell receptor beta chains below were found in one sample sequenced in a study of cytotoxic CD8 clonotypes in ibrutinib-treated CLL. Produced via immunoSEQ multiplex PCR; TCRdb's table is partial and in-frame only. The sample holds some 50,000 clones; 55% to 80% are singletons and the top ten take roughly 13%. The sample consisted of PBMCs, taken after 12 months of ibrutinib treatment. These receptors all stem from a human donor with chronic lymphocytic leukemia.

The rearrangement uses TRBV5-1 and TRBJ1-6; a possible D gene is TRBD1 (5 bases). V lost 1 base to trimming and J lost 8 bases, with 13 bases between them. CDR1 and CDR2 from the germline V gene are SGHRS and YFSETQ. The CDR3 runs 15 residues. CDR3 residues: CASSLLGGYDSPLHF. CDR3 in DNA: TGCGCCAGCAGCTTGCTTGGGGGATATGATTCACCCCTCCACTTT.

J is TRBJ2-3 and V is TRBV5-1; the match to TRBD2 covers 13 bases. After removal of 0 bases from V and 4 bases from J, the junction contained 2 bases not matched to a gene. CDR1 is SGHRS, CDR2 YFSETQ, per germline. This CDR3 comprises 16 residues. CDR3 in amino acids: CASSLGTSGGADTQYF. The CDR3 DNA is TGCGCCAGCAGCTTGGGGACTAGCGGGGGAGCAGATACGCAGTATTTT.

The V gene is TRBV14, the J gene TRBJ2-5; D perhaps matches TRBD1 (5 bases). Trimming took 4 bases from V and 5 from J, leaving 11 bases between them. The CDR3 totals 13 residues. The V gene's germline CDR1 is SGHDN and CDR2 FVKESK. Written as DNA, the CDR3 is TGTGCCAGCAGCCTCAGGGTATTCGAGACCCAGTACTTC. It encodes CASSLRVFETQYF.

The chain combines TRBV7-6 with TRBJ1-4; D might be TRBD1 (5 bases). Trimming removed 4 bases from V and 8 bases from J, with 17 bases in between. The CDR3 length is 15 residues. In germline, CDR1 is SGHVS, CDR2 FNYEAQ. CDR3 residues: CASSSDWGAGEKLFF. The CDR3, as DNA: TGTGCCAGCAGCTCCGACTGGGGAGCAGGGGAAAAACTGTTTTTT.

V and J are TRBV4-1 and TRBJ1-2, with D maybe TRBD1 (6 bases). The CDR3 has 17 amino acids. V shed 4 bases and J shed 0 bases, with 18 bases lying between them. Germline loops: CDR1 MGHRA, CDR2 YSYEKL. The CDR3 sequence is CASSRRTERLANYGYTF. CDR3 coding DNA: TGCGCCAGCAGCCGACGGACAGAGAGGTTAGCTAACTATGGCTACACCTTC.

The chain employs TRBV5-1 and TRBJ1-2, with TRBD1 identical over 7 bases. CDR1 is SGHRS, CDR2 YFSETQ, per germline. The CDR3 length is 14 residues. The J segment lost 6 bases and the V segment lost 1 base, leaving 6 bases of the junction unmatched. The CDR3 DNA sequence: TGCGCCAGCAGCTTGTCGGGACAGTCCCATGGCTACACCTTC. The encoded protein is CASSLSGQSHGYTF.

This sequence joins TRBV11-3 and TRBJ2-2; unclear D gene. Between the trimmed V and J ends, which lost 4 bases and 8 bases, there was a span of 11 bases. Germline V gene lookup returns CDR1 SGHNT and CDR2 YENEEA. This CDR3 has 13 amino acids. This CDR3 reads CASSSLQEGELFF. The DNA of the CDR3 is TGTGCCAGCAGCTCCCTCCAAGAAGGGGAGCTGTTTTTT.

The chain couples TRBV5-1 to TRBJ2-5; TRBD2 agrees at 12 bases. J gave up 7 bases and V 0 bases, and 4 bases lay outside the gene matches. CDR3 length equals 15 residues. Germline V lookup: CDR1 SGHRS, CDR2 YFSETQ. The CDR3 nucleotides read TGCGCCAGCAGCTTGGGACTAGCGGGGGCGGGGACCCAGTACTTC. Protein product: CASSLGLAGAGTQYF.

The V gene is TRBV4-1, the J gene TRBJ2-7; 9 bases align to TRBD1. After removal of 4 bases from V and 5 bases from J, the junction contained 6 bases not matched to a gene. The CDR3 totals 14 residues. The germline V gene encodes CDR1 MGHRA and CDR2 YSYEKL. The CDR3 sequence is CASSRQGERNEQYF. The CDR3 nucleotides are TGCGCCAGCAGCCGACAGGGGGAAAGGAACGAGCAGTACTTC.

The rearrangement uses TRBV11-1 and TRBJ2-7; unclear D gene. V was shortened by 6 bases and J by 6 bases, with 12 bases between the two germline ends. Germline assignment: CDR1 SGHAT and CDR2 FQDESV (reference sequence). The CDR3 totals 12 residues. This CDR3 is CASSLKPAEQYF. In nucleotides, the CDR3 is TGTGCCAGCAGTCTTAAACCCGCCGAGCAGTACTTC.

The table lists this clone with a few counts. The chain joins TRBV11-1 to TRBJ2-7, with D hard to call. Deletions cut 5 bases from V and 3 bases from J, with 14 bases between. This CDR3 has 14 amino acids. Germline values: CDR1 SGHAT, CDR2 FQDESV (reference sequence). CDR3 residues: CASSDMDGYYEQYF. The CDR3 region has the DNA TGTGCCAGCAGCGATATGGACGGGTACTACGAGCAGTACTTC.

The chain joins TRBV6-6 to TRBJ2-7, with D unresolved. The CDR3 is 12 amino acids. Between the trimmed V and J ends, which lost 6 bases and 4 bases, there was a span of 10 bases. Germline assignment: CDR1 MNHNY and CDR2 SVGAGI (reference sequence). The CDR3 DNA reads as TGTGCCAGCAGCTTGGACGGGTACGAGCAGTACTTC. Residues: CASSLDGYEQYF.

Here the CDR3 reads CASPHTGGFGETQYF. As DNA, the CDR3 is TGTGCCAGTCCTCACACAGGGGGCTTCGGGGAGACCCAGTACTTC. The V and J genes are TRBV2 and TRBJ2-5, with 9 bases aligning to TRBD1. V shed 9 bases, J shed 5 bases, and the junction held 13 bases outside the gene matches. The CDR3 is 15 residues long. Germline CDR1 is SNHLY and CDR2 is FYNNEI.

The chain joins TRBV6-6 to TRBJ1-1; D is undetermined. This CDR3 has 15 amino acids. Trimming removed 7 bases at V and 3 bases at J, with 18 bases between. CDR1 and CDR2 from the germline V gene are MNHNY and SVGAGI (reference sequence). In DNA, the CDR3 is TGTGCCAGCACCCGGACGGGCTTGGTGGACACTGAAGCTTTCTTT. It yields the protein CASTRTGLVDTEAFF.

The chain's CDR3 is CASSPRPGLHYEQYF. In nucleotides, the CDR3 is TGCGCCAGCAGCCCCCGTCCGGGTCTTCATTACGAGCAGTACTTC. This chain joins TRBV4-1 and TRBJ2-7, with no clear D. The CDR3 has 15 residues. CDR1 is MGHRA, CDR2 YSYEKL, per germline. Trimming removed 4 bases at V and 4 bases at J, with 17 bases between.

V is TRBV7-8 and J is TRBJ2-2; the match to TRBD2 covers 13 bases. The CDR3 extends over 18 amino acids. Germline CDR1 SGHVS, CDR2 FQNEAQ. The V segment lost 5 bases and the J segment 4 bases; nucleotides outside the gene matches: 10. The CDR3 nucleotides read TGTGCCAGCAGCCTCCGGGCCGGGACTAGCGGGACCACCGGGGAGCTGTTTTTT. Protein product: CASSLRAGTSGTTGELFF. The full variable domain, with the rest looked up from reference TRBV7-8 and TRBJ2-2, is GAGVSQSPRYKVAKRGQDVALRCDPISGHVSLFWYQQALGQGPEFLTYFQNEAQLDKSGLPSDRFFAERPEGSVSTLKIQRTQQEDSAVYLCASSLRAGTSGTTGELFFGEGSRLTVL.

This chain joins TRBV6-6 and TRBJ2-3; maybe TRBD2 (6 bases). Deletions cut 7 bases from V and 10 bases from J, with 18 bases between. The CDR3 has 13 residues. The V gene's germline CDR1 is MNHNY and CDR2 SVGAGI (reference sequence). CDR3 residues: CASMGGEFNAQYF. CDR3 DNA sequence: TGTGCCAGCATGGGCGGGGAGTTCAACGCGCAGTATTTT.